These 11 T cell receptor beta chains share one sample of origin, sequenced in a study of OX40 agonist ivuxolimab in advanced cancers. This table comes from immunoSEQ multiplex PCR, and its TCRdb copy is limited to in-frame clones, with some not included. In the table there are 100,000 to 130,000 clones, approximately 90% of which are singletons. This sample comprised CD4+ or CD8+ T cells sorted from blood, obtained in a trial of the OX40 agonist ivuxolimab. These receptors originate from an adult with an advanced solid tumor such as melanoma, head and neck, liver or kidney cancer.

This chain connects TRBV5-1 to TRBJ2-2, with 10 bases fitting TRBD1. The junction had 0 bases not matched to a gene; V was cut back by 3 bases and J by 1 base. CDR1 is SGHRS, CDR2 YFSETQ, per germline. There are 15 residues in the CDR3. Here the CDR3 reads CASSWTGGNTGELFF. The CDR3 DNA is TGCGCCAGCAGCTGGACAGGGGGGAACACCGGGGAGCTGTTTTTT.

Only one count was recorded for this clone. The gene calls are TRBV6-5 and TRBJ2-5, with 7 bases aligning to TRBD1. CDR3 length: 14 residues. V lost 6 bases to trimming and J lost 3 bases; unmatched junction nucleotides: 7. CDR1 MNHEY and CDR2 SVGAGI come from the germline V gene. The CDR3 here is CASRPGTVKETQYF. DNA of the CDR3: TGTGCCAGCAGGCCCGGGACAGTAAAAGAGACCCAGTACTTC.

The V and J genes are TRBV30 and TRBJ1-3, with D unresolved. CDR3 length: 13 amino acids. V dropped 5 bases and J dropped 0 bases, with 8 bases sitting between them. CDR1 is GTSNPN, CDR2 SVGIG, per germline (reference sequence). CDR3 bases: TGTGCCTGGGGAGCAGCCTCTGGAAACACCATATATTTT. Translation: CAWGAASGNTIYF.

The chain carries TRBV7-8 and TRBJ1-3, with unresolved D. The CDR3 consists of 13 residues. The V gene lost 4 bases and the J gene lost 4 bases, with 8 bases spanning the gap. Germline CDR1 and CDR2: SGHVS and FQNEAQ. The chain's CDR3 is CASSSYTGNTIYF. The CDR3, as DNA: TGTGCCAGCAGCTCCTACACGGGAAACACCATATATTTT.

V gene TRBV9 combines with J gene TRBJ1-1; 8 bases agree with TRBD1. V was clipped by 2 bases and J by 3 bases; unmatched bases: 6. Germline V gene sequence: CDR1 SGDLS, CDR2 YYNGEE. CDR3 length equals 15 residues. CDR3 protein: CASSVTWDRHTEAFF. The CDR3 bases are TGTGCCAGCAGCGTCACCTGGGACAGGCACACTGAAGCTTTCTTT.

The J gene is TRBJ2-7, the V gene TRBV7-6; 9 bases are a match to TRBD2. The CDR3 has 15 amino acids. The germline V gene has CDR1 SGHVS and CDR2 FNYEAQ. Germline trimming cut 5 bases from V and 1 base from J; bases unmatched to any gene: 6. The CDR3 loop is CASSLGAGGSYEQYF. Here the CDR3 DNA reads TGTGCCAGCAGCCTCGGAGCGGGGGGATCCTACGAGCAGTACTTC. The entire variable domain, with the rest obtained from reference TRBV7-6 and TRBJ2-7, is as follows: GAGVSQSPRYKVTKRGQDVALRCDPISGHVSLYWYRQALGQGPEFLTYFNYEAQQDKSGLPNDRFSAERPEGSISTLTIQRTEQRDSAMYRCASSLGAGGSYEQYFGPGTRLTVT.

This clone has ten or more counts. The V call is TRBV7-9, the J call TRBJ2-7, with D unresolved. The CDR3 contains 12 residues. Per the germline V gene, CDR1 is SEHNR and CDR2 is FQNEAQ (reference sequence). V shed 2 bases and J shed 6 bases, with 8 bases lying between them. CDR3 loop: CASSLTPGEQYF. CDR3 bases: TGTGCCAGCAGCTTAACACCCGGCGAGCAGTACTTC.

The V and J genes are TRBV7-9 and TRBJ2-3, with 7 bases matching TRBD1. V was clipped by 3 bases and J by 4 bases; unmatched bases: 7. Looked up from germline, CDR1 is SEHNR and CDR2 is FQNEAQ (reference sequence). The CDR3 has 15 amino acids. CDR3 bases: TGTGCCAGCAGCTTCCGACAGGGTAGTGCAGATACGCAGTATTTT. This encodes CASSFRQGSADTQYF.

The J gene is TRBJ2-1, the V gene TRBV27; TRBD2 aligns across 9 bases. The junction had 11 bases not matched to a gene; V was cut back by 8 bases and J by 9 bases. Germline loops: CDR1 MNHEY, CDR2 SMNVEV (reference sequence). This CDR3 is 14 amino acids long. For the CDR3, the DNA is TGTGCCAGCGGGTCTAGCGGGAATCACGGTGAGCAGTTCTTC. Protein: CASGSSGNHGEQFF.

The CDR3 spells CASPGTNSGNTIYF. Here the CDR3 DNA reads TGTGCCAGCCCCGGGACAAACTCTGGAAACACCATATATTTT. The chain joins TRBV18 to TRBJ1-3; D possibly corresponds to TRBD1 (6 bases). This CDR3 is built from 14 residues. The ends were cut back, 8 bases at V and 0 bases at J, with 11 bases in the middle. Germline V gene data show CDR1 as KGHSH and CDR2 as LQKENI.

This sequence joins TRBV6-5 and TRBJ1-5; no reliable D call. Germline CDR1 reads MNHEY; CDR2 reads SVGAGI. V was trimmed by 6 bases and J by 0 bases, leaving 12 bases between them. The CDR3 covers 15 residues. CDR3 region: CASRRSVYSNQPQHF. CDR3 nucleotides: TGTGCCAGCAGGCGGTCAGTTTATAGCAATCAGCCCCAGCATTTT.